Presented here are 31 T cell receptor beta chains from one specimen sequenced in a study of blood T cell repertoires in COVID-19. Generated by immunoSEQ multiplex PCR, the TCRdb table keeps only in-frame clones and is missing some. The table includes about 240,000 clones, 82% detected once. The sequenced material came from peripheral blood. Receptors were obtained from a woman aged 60-70 years with active or convalescent COVID-19.

This chain links TRBV7-8 with TRBJ2-3; weak D call: TRBD2 (7 bases). V was trimmed by 1 base and J by 13 bases, leaving 18 bases between them. The CDR3 totals 14 residues. Germline CDR1 reads SGHVS; CDR2 reads FQNEAQ. The CDR3 protein is CASSLGLQGGRKYF. In DNA form, the CDR3 reads TGTGCCAGCAGCTTAGGCTTACAGGGAGGGCGGAAGTATTTT.

The chain has TRBV2 and TRBJ2-4, with D maybe TRBD1 (6 bases). The V gene's germline CDR1 is SNHLY and CDR2 FYNNEI. Trimming removed 8 bases at V and 0 bases at J, with 11 bases between. The CDR3 is 14 amino acids. CDR3 bases: TGTGCCAGCGATACAGGGTTAGCCAAAAACATTCAGTACTTC. It codes for CASDTGLAKNIQYF.

V usage is TRBV7-9 and J usage is TRBJ1-2; a possible D gene is TRBD1 (5 bases). V was pared by 5 bases and J by 7 bases, with 14 bases between. The V gene's germline CDR1 is SEHNR and CDR2 FQNEAQ (reference sequence). This CDR3 comprises 13 residues. In DNA form, the CDR3 reads TGTGCCAGCAGCCCGCAGGGAGGTTCTGGCTACACCTTC. This gives the protein CASSPQGGSGYTF. Full variable domain (missing parts from reference TRBV7-9 and TRBJ1-2): DTGVSQNPRHKITKRGQNVTFRCDPISEHNRLYWYRQTLGQGPEFLTYFQNEAQLEKSRLLSDRFSAERPKGSFSTLEIQRTEQGDSAMYLCASSPQGGSGYTFGSGTRLTVV.

The chain carries TRBV30 and TRBJ1-4, with D possibly being TRBD1 (6 bases). Germline CDR1 reads GTSNPN; CDR2 reads SVGIG (reference sequence). Trimming left V 2 bases short and J 8 bases short, with 18 bases between. This CDR3 comprises 15 residues. The CDR3 bases are TGTGCCTGGAGTCGTATCACAGGGTTGGGCGAAAAACTGTTTTTT. It is translated as CAWSRITGLGEKLFF.

The V and J genes are TRBV7-8 and TRBJ2-7, with 14 bases aligning to TRBD2. This CDR3 contains 17 residues. V dropped 5 bases and J dropped 2; count of bases not matched to a gene: 8. The germline V gene has CDR1 SGHVS and CDR2 FQNEAQ. CDR3 sequence (DNA): TGTGCCAGCAGCCCGACTAGCGGGGGGGCCATGGCCTACGAGCAGTACTTC. It encodes CASSPTSGGAMAYEQYF.

This clone showed up just once. This chain uses TRBV2 with TRBJ1-5; TRBD1 is a possible D gene (5 bases). Trimming cost V 6 bases and J 6 bases, with 15 bases left between them. The CDR3 has 14 amino acids. The V gene's germline CDR1 is SNHLY and CDR2 FYNNEI. In DNA form, the CDR3 reads TGTGCCAGCAGGGGGGGTTCCCATGGTCAGCCCCAGCATTTT. Translating gives CASRGGSHGQPQHF.

The sample holds many counts of this clone. The chain combines TRBV5-1 with TRBJ2-2, with 9 bases identical to TRBD1. CDR3 length: 16 amino acids. Trimming took 1 base from V and 2 from J; bases not matched to a gene: 3. Germline V gene data show CDR1 as SGHRS and CDR2 as YFSETQ. The CDR3 loop is CASSLLGQGNTGELFF. The DNA of the CDR3 is TGCGCCAGCAGCTTGCTGGGACAGGGAAACACCGGGGAGCTGTTTTTT.

This clone was observed a few times. The chain joins TRBV24-1 to TRBJ2-2, with D unresolved. The V end lost 4 bases, the J end lost 0 bases, and 11 bases lay between the germline ends. This CDR3 has 16 amino acids. Germline CDR1 and CDR2: KGHDR and SFDVKD. CDR3 protein: CATSDSKSANTGELFF. The CDR3 bases are TGTGCCACCAGTGACTCCAAGAGCGCGAACACCGGGGAGCTGTTTTTT.

The J gene is TRBJ1-2, the V gene TRBV5-1; TRBD1 is a possible D gene (5 bases). The CDR3 has 15 residues. The V end was cut by 0 bases, the J end by 4 bases, with 13 bases between. CDR1 is SGHRS, CDR2 YFSETQ, per germline. The CDR3 here is CASSLVQDGVYGYTF. DNA for the CDR3: TGCGCCAGCAGCTTGGTACAGGACGGAGTCTATGGCTACACCTTC.

The rearrangement joins TRBV30 to TRBJ1-1; no clear D. Trimming took 2 bases from V and 4 from J, leaving 14 bases between them. Looked up from germline, CDR1 is GTSNPN and CDR2 is SVGIG (reference sequence). CDR3 length: 14 amino acids. Here the CDR3 reads CAWSPGSWSTEAFF. The CDR3 bases are TGTGCCTGGAGTCCCGGAAGTTGGAGCACTGAAGCTTTCTTT.

This chain uses TRBV5-1 with TRBJ2-7, with D possibly TRBD1 on 6 matching bases. V gave up 4 bases and J gave up 2 bases, with 13 bases separating them. Per germline, CDR1 SGHRS and CDR2 YFSETQ. CDR3 length: 14 amino acids. The CDR3 sequence: CASSATGTTYEQYF. The CDR3 coding sequence is TGCGCCAGCAGCGCAACAGGGACCACCTACGAGCAGTACTTC.

The sample holds one count of this clone. The chain joins TRBV7-2 to TRBJ2-7, with 12 bases identical to TRBD2. Germline CDR1 SGHTA, CDR2 FQGNSA. The V segment lost 5 bases and the J segment 4 bases; nucleotides outside the gene matches: 6. The CDR3 consists of 15 residues. The CDR3: CASSPTSGGPYEQYF. The CDR3 coding sequence is TGTGCCAGCAGCCCGACTAGCGGGGGCCCTTACGAGCAGTACTTC.

This clone was counted a few times. The chain has TRBV19 and TRBJ2-5; D ambiguous. This CDR3 has 12 amino acids. Germline loops: CDR1 LNHDA, CDR2 SQIVND (reference sequence). V lost 6 bases and J lost 4, with 9 bases in between. CDR3: CASRQSGETQYF. In DNA form, the CDR3 reads TGTGCCAGTAGGCAATCGGGAGAGACCCAGTACTTC.

This clone has a single count. The chain employs TRBV11-1 and TRBJ2-3, with 10 bases matching TRBD1. Germline CDR1 SGHAT, CDR2 FQDESV (reference sequence). The V segment lost 5 bases and the J segment 3 bases; nucleotides outside the gene matches: 5. The CDR3 has 15 amino acids. CDR3: CASSRDRGSTDTQYF. The CDR3 nucleotides read TGTGCCAGCAGCCGGGACAGGGGAAGTACAGATACGCAGTATTTT.

This clone came up a few times. The chain links TRBV2 to TRBJ2-4; 9 bases align to TRBD2. Per the germline V gene, CDR1 is SNHLY and CDR2 is FYNNEI. There are 14 residues in the CDR3. The V and J ends lost 5 bases and 1 base, in that order; junction bases with no gene match: 0. Here the CDR3 DNA reads TGTGCCAGCAGTAGCGGGGGGGCCAAAAACATTCAGTACTTC. Its translation: CASSSGGAKNIQYF. Variable domain in full (rest from reference TRBV2 and TRBJ2-4): EPEVTQTPSHQVTQMGQEVILRCVPISNHLYFYWYRQILGQKVEFLVSFYNNEISEKSEIFDDQFSVERPDGSNFTLKIRSTKLEDSAMYFCASSSGGAKNIQYFGAGTRLSVL.

This clone was observed a single time. V is TRBV9 and J is TRBJ2-3, with D possibly matching TRBD2 (5 bases). This CDR3 is 11 amino acids long. CDR1 is SGDLS and CDR2 is YYNGEE in the germline V gene. V was pared by 7 bases and J by 8 bases, with 11 bases between. In nucleotides, the CDR3 is TGTGCCAGCCCCCAGCGGAGTACGCAGTATTTT. Its translation: CASPQRSTQYF.

The chain links TRBV27 to TRBJ1-1, with 7 bases matching TRBD1. The CDR3 is 15 amino acids. V lost 0 bases, J lost 4 bases, and 5 bases stayed unmatched. CDR1 is MNHEY, CDR2 SMNVEV, per germline (reference sequence). The CDR3 region has the DNA TGTGCCAGCAGTTTATCGGAGGGGGCTCTCACTGAAGCTTTCTTT. It translates to CASSLSEGALTEAFF.

This clone was observed a few times. The chain combines TRBV3-1 (or the pseudogene TRBV3-2) with TRBJ1-2; D remains ambiguous. The V and J ends lost 4 bases and 0 bases respectively, with 12 bases between them. This CDR3 has 15 amino acids. Germline CDR1 LGHDT, CDR2 YNNKEL (reference sequence). The CDR3 DNA is TGTGCCAGCAGCCCTGTGGCCGGAGCTAACTATGGCTACACCTTC. Translating gives CASSPVAGANYGYTF.

CDR3 amino acids: CASSLRGRGYTF. The CDR3 nucleotides read TGTGCCAGCAGTTTAAGGGGTCGTGGCTACACCTTC. The chain couples TRBV12-3 or TRBV12-4 to TRBJ1-2; TRBD1 might be the D (5 bases). The V end lost 2 bases, the J end lost 7 bases, and 8 bases lay between the germline ends. The CDR3 consists of 12 residues.

In nucleotides, the CDR3 is TGTGCCAGCAACCCGTACACAAACACCGGGGAGCTGTTTTTT. Its protein is CASNPYTNTGELFF. The chain joins TRBV5-8 to TRBJ2-2; D unclear. Germline CDR1 is SGHTS and CDR2 is YDEGEE. V gave up 6 bases and J gave up 2 bases, with 11 bases separating them. The CDR3 extends over 14 amino acids.

As concerns this clone: The sample holds other DNA sequences that translate to the same CDR3. The CDR3 protein is CASSESRTNYGYTF. The CDR3 DNA reads as TGTGCCAGCAGTGAATCGAGGACTAACTATGGCTACACCTTC. V and J are TRBV2 and TRBJ1-2; D unclear. From germline, CDR1 is SNHLY and CDR2 FYNNEI. The V end lost 2 bases, the J end lost 0 bases, and 7 bases lay between the germline ends. The CDR3 covers 14 residues.

The chain uses TRBV3-1 (or the pseudogene TRBV3-2) and TRBJ2-2, with TRBD2 matching 7 bases. V lost 1 base and J lost 0; bases outside the gene matches: 5. Germline-derived CDR1 and CDR2 are LGHDT and YNNKEL (reference sequence). The CDR3 is 17 residues long. Written as DNA, the CDR3 is TGTGCCAGCAGCCAAGCCCCAGCGGGGACGAACACCGGGGAGCTGTTTTTT. It yields the protein CASSQAPAGTNTGELFF.

The chain recombines TRBV20-1 with TRBJ1-2, with 7 positions matching TRBD1. The J segment lost 1 base and the V segment lost 3 bases, leaving 8 bases of the junction unmatched. Germline V CDR1 and CDR2: DFQATT, SNEGSKA (reference sequence). The CDR3 totals 15 residues. CDR3 loop: CSASLTRGNNYGYTF. In nucleotides, the CDR3 is TGCAGTGCTAGTCTTACCAGGGGGAATAACTATGGCTACACCTTC.

The J gene is TRBJ2-7, the V gene TRBV6-2 or TRBV6-3; a weak D match, TRBD2 (5 bases). The CDR3 has 14 residues. Germline V CDR1 and CDR2: MNHEY, SVGEGT. The germline V and J ends were trimmed by 0 bases and 2 bases, with 8 bases remaining between them. The CDR3 nucleotides read TGTGCCAGCAGTTACTCCGGACTTCCCTACGAGCAGTACTTC. This codes for CASSYSGLPYEQYF.

V is TRBV29-1 and J is TRBJ1-1; D not resolved. The V and J ends lost 7 bases and 1 base respectively, with 4 bases between them. The CDR3 spans 10 residues. Germline-derived CDR1 and CDR2 are SQVTM and ANQGSEA. In DNA form, the CDR3 reads TGCAGCGCCGGGAACACTGAAGCTTTCTTT. As protein: CSAGNTEAFF.

DNA of the CDR3: TGCGCCAGCAGCCAGGGACAGGGGGGTTTCGGCTCACCCCTCCACTTT. This sequence encodes CASSQGQGGFGSPLHF. The chain couples TRBV4-3 to TRBJ1-6, with 11 bases fitting TRBD1. Germline trimming cut 3 bases from V and 10 bases from J; bases unmatched to any gene: 8. The length of the CDR3 is 16 residues. Germline V gives CDR1 LGHNA, CDR2 YSLEER.

This sequence joins TRBV11-2 and TRBJ2-1; perhaps TRBD2 as D (7 bases). The CDR3 is made up of 18 amino acids. Trimming stripped 6 bases from V and 0 bases from J, with 21 bases between. Germline V CDR1 and CDR2: SGHAT, FQNNGV. The CDR3 region is CASRSLGGVYSSYNEQFF. In DNA form, the CDR3 reads TGTGCCAGCAGGTCACTAGGGGGGGTATATAGCTCCTACAATGAGCAGTTCTTC.

This chain connects TRBV11-2 to TRBJ2-2, with 7 bases that match TRBD2. Germline V gene data show CDR1 as SGHAT and CDR2 as FQNNGV. V lost 4 bases to trimming and J lost 1 base; unmatched junction nucleotides: 9. The CDR3 spans 17 residues. This CDR3 is CASSWGGRRGNTGELFF. The CDR3 coding sequence is TGTGCCAGCAGCTGGGGCGGGAGACGGGGGAACACCGGGGAGCTGTTTTTT.

The rearrangement joins TRBV9 to TRBJ2-5; 9 bases are shared with TRBD2. Germline trimming cut 0 bases from V and 9 bases from J; bases unmatched to any gene: 6. The CDR3 sequence is 14 residues long. The germline CDR1 and CDR2 sequences are SGDLS and YYNGEE. The CDR3 region has the DNA TGTGCCAGCAGCGTAGACACTAGCGGGCAGGCCCAGTACTTC. This translates into CASSVDTSGQAQYF.

This clone was detected only once. This chain links TRBV30 with TRBJ2-5; TRBD2 matches at 8 bases. The ends lost 1 base at V and 6 bases at J; junction bases unmatched: 10. The CDR3 spans 15 residues. The V gene's germline CDR1 is GTSNPN and CDR2 SVGIG (reference sequence). The CDR3 sequence is CAWSGGGPGRKTQYF. The DNA of the CDR3 is TGTGCCTGGAGTGGCGGGGGGCCTGGCAGAAAGACCCAGTACTTC.

The chain uses TRBV6-2 or TRBV6-3 and TRBJ1-2; D possibly corresponds to TRBD1 (6 bases). Germline-derived CDR1 and CDR2 are MNHEY and SVGEGT. V lost 5 bases, J lost 5 bases, and 9 bases lay in between. The CDR3 loop spans 12 amino acids. The DNA of the CDR3 is TGTGCCAGCAGTCCAGGGGATTATGGCTACACCTTC. Amino acid sequence: CASSPGDYGYTF.